This T cell receptor (beta chain) was recorded in a study of cytomegalovirus exposure and HLA in healthy donors. Study conclusions and caveats: In an earlier analysis, in 587 donors, most V segments appeared productive either ~90% or ~30% of the time.

Primers for the PCR totalled 60 Vbeta and 13 Jbeta. The method was immunoSEQ multiplex PCR; TCRdb's version includes in-frame clones alone and lacks a portion of them. There are 130,000 or so clones in the sample; approximately 84% occur only once, and around 2% lies in the top ten. Trimming pared 5 bases from V and 2 bases from J, leaving 13 bases between. The germline V gene encodes CDR1 MDHEN and CDR2 SYDVKM. The CDR3 runs 14 residues. A note on this clone: Its target is unknown.

What was sequenced was PBMCs. The receptor was derived from a woman in her thirties or forties in good health and CMV-seronegative. The chain links TRBV28 to TRBJ2-7; TRBD2 might be the D (5 bases). Here the CDR3 DNA reads TGTGCCAGCAGTCTGGGCGGGTCCGCCTACGAGCAGTACTTC. Translating gives CASSLGGSAYEQYF.